Shown below are 14 T cell receptor beta chains from a single sample sequenced in a study of shared clonotypes between healthy human individuals (dated by TCRdb to the early 2020s). The method behind the library was the immunoSEQ multiplex PCR assay. TCRdb re-hosts the immuneACCESS table, in-frame sequences only. Its copies lack some clones; in the studies checked, an unresolved V gene accounts for under half of them, and the cause for the rest is not known. Recorded for this sample are a few million clones; 85% to 95% of them occurred a single time. The ten most abundant clones make up more than 0.35% of the sample. The sample comprised naive CD4+ T cells from PBMCs. The cell subset or site label here, explained by the study, means: CD45RA+ positively selected. Every receptor here comes from a man between 18 and 29 years old in good health. Some clones in this sample may be carry-over from other donors' samples.

The gene calls are TRBV7-9 and TRBJ1-5, with TRBD1 identical over 7 bases. CDR1 is SEHNR and CDR2 is FQNEAQ in the germline V gene (reference sequence). J was trimmed by 7 bases and V by 2 bases; bases with no gene match: 11. The CDR3 sequence is 16 residues long. The CDR3, as DNA: TGTGCCAGCAGCTTATATGGGCTGACAGGGAACCAGCCCCAGCATTTT. It encodes CASSLYGLTGNQPQHF.

V usage is TRBV6-1 and J usage is TRBJ1-5; D not certain. Between the trimmed V and J ends, which lost 3 bases and 6 bases, there was a span of 9 bases. Germline V gene lookup returns CDR1 MNHNS and CDR2 SASEGT. This CDR3 is built from 13 residues. In DNA, the CDR3 is TGTGCCAGCAGTGAGCGAGGTTCTCAGCCCCAGCATTTT. Translating it yields CASSERGSQPQHF.

This clone was observed a few times. The rearrangement joins TRBV6-5 to TRBJ1-5; no reliable D call. Trimming removed 0 bases from V and 9 bases from J, with 15 bases in between. Per the germline V gene, CDR1 is MNHEY and CDR2 is SVGAGI. The CDR3 spans 15 residues. The CDR3 nucleotides are TGTGCCAGCAGTTACTCATACCGCCGACTCCGGCCCCAGCATTTT. This translates into CASSYSYRRLRPQHF.

Regarding this clone: Other DNA sequences within the sample encode an identical CDR3. The chain has TRBV5-8 and TRBJ1-5; D is unresolved. CDR3 length: 11 residues. CDR1 is SGHTS and CDR2 is YDEGEE in the germline V gene. Trimming stripped 0 bases from V and 6 bases from J, with 1 base between. The CDR3 DNA sequence: TGTGCCAGCAGCTTGGTTCAGCCCCAGCATTTT. It translates to CASSLVQPQHF.

The gene calls are TRBV7-3 and TRBJ2-1, with D tentatively TRBD2 (5 bases). Germline CDR1 and CDR2: SGHTA and FQGTGA. The CDR3 has 14 amino acids. The V and J ends lost 5 bases and 5 bases respectively, with 13 bases between them. CDR3 bases: TGTGCCAGCAGCCTTAGAGCGGCTCACAATGAGCAGTTCTTC. This codes for CASSLRAAHNEQFF. The variable domain in full, completed from reference TRBV7-3 and TRBJ2-1, reads GAGVSQTPSNKVTEKGKYVELRCDPISGHTALYWYRQSLGQGPEFLIYFQGTGAADDSGLPNDRFFAVRPEGSVSTLKIQRTERGDSAVYLCASSLRAAHNEQFFGPGTRLTVL.

J is TRBJ1-4 and V is TRBV5-1; 7 positions match TRBD1. The junction had 11 bases not matched to a gene; V was cut back by 2 bases and J by 10 bases. Per the germline V gene, CDR1 is SGHRS and CDR2 is YFSETQ. This CDR3 has 15 amino acids. The CDR3 protein is CASSLGEGAGGKLFF. The CDR3 DNA is TGCGCCAGCAGCTTAGGAGAGGGGGCGGGTGGAAAACTGTTTTTT.

The chain links TRBV11-2 to TRBJ2-7; TRBD2 aligns across 8 bases. The ends lost 6 bases at V and 6 bases at J; junction bases unmatched: 10. Germline CDR1 reads SGHAT; CDR2 reads FQNNGV. The CDR3 loop spans 14 amino acids. CDR3: CASRVGLASPEQYF. CDR3 nucleotide sequence: TGTGCCAGCAGGGTTGGACTAGCCTCCCCCGAGCAGTACTTC.

Worth noting for this clone: Different DNA sequences within this sample yield the same CDR3. This chain joins TRBV7-3 and TRBJ2-5; 12 bases are shared with TRBD2. Germline values: CDR1 SGHTA, CDR2 FQGTGA. The CDR3 is 15 residues long. With V trimmed by 2 bases and J by 4 bases, 2 bases remained unmatched. The CDR3 loop reads CASSLGTSGSETQYF. The DNA of the CDR3 is TGTGCCAGCAGCTTAGGGACTAGCGGGTCAGAGACCCAGTACTTC.

The chain uses TRBV29-1 and TRBJ2-1; 8 bases are shared with TRBD1. The trim removed 7 bases at V and 2 bases at J, leaving 7 bases unmatched. The CDR3 consists of 14 residues. In germline, CDR1 is SQVTM, CDR2 ANQGSEA. The CDR3 loop is CSAEGTGAYNEQFF. The DNA of the CDR3 is TGCAGCGCCGAGGGGACAGGCGCCTACAATGAGCAGTTCTTC.

The CDR3 nucleotides read TGTGCCTCCCACCCCCTGACAGGGGGAAACACTGAAGCTTTCTTT. Amino acids: CASHPLTGGNTEAFF. The V call is TRBV5-6, the J call TRBJ1-1, with 9 positions matching TRBD1. Trimming removed 10 bases from V and 2 bases from J; junction bases left unmatched: 12. There are 15 residues in the CDR3. CDR1 is SGHDT and CDR2 is YYEEEE in the germline V gene.

This chain joins TRBV5-1 and TRBJ2-1; D perhaps matches TRBD2 (5 bases). In germline, CDR1 is SGHRS, CDR2 YFSETQ. V was shortened by 0 bases and J by 13 bases, with 11 bases between the two germline ends. The CDR3 totals 12 residues. CDR3 nucleotides: TGCGCCAGCAGCTTGGTTCGGGATCCACAGTTCTTC. Translated: CASSLVRDPQFF.

This chain connects TRBV7-3 to TRBJ2-1, with 7 bases that match TRBD2. V shed 5 bases and J 1 base; nucleotides not matched to a gene: 8. The CDR3 is made up of 16 amino acids. Germline CDR1 and CDR2: SGHTA and FQGTGA. The CDR3 DNA sequence: TGTGCCAGCAGCAAAACGGGGGGAGCGTCCTACAATGAGCAGTTCTTC. Its translation: CASSKTGGASYNEQFF.

The chain is built from TRBV4-3 and TRBJ1-3; maybe TRBD1 (5 bases). Trimming left V 6 bases short and J 3 bases short, with 12 bases between. CDR1 and CDR2 (germline): LGHNA, YSLEER. The CDR3 is 14 amino acids. The CDR3: CASSPKGIGNTIYF. The CDR3 DNA sequence: TGCGCCAGCAGTCCAAAGGGGATTGGAAACACCATATATTTT.

This chain links TRBV27 with TRBJ1-2, with D possibly TRBD1 on 5 matching bases. The ends were cut back, 3 bases at V and 6 bases at J, with 11 bases in the middle. The CDR3 loop spans 13 amino acids. Germline lookup yields CDR1 MNHEY and CDR2 SMNVEV (reference sequence). The CDR3 sequence is CASSFRAGHGYTF. DNA of the CDR3: TGTGCCAGCAGTTTTAGGGCAGGGCATGGCTACACCTTC.